The 21 T cell receptor delta chains below come from one sample, sequenced in a study of γδ T cells in repeated Plasmodium falciparum infection. Gammadelta T cells were flow-sorted from PBMC into Vgamma9/Vdelta2+ and Vdelta2-negative populations for bulk analysis. TCRdb applied CATT to the multiplex PCR reads for clone calling. The table shows 80,000 to 95,000 delta-chain clones, with 1.4% occurring only once. Sequencing used gamma-delta T cells from blood. The receptors derive from a pool of human donors (malaria-infected and uninfected, not separated).

In the case of this clone: TCRdb's protein, taken from a much larger clone, differs from this DNA's translation at residue 3, likely owing to a read error; the protein displayed comes from the DNA. The CDR3 DNA reads as TGTGCCCGTGACGGGGGATACTCCTGGGACACCCGACAGATGTTTTTC. Translation gives CARDGGYSWDTRQMFF. The chain has TRDV2 and TRDJ3; 8 bases match TRDD3. The J gene is not listed in TCRdb, so it was assigned here from a DNA match to germline. The germline gives CDR1 GEAIGNYY, CDR2 EKD. This CDR3 is 16 amino acids long.

On this clone: This DNA's translation and the protein TCRdb lists, from a much larger clone, do not match at residue 7, likely due to a read error; the protein shown is translated from the DNA. The rearrangement joins TRDV2 to TRDJ2; D not certain. The germline V gene has CDR1 GEAIGNYY and CDR2 EKD. Trimming stripped 1 base from V and 0 bases from J, with 11 bases between. This CDR3 has 16 amino acids. The CDR3 region is CACDTKVEALTAQLFF. The CDR3 nucleotides read TGTGCCTGTGACACGAAGGTGGAAGCTTTGACAGCACAACTCTTCTTT.

As concerns this clone: TCRdb's protein for this DNA is that of a much larger clone and differs from the translation at residue 19, likely a read error; the protein shown is the DNA translation. The chain links TRDV1 to TRDJ1; 9 bases are a match to TRDD2. CDR3 length equals 21 residues. CDR1 TSWWSYY and CDR2 QGS come from the germline V gene. The CDR3 loop reads CALGEKAFLHLVLLHTDKHIF. The CDR3 DNA is TGTGCTCTTGGGGAAAAGGCCTTCCTACACCTAGTACTCCTTCACACCGATAAACACATCTTT.

This clone was recorded many times. A far more abundant clone sits one base away, making this likely a read error. The sample has other DNA sequences that encode this CDR3 too. The chain uses TRDV1 and TRDJ1, with 8 bases matching TRDD3. The germline V gene encodes CDR1 TSWWSYY and CDR2 QGS. This CDR3 spans 18 amino acids. The CDR3 sequence is CALGDRDGRGIIGYKLIF. CDR3 DNA: TGTGCTCTGGGGGACAGGGACGGAAGGGGGATAATCGGGTATAAACTCATCTTT.

This clone was observed a few times. This likely traces to a read error, being one base from a far larger clone. Other DNA sequences from this sample encode an identical CDR3 as well. V is TRDV1 and J is TRDJ3, with a possible D match to TRDD3 (6 bases). No J segment appears in TCRdb, so it was assigned here by matching the sequence to germline. V lost 0 bases to trimming and J lost 2 bases, with 41 bases between them. The length of the CDR3 is 28 residues. Germline-derived CDR1 and CDR2 are TSWWSYY and QGS. The CDR3 DNA sequence: TGTGCTCTTGGGGAACTAGTGGGACCTCTGCAATCGTACTGGGATAGGCCGAAGAGCCCCTGGGACACCCGACAGATGTTTTTC. Translated: CALGELVGPLQSYWDRPKSPWDTRQMFF.

This clone was detected only a few times. With only one base between it and a far larger clone, this is likely a read error. Other DNA sequences in this specimen translate into the identical CDR3. The chain joins TRDV1 to TRDJ1; D is possibly TRDD3 (5 bases). Here the J gene was assigned by germline matching of the DNA, as TCRdb has none. Germline V gene lookup returns CDR1 TSWWSYY and CDR2 QGS. The CDR3 runs to 14 residues. V was trimmed by 9 bases and J by 0 bases, leaving 14 bases between them. CDR3 in amino acids: CALGIPKYTDKLIF. CDR3 DNA sequence: TGTGCTCTCGGGATTCCCAAGTACACCGATAAACTCATCTTT.

In this sample, this clone turned up a few times. The protein TCRdb gives is from a much larger clone and does not agree with this DNA's translation at residue 10, likely a read error; the protein shown here comes from the DNA. The chain carries TRDV2 and TRDJ1; a possible D gene is TRDD3 (6 bases). The J gene was missing in TCRdb and was found by matching the end of the DNA to germline. Deletions cut 3 bases from V and 7 bases from J, with 17 bases between. The CDR3 is 14 amino acids. Per the germline V gene, CDR1 is GEAIGNYY and CDR2 is EKD. CDR3 residues: CACDPLGAIGKLIF. CDR3 in DNA: TGTGCCTGTGACCCCTTGGGGGCTATCGGTAAACTCATCTTT.

This clone was recorded a few times. This sequence joins TRDV1 and TRDJ1, with D unresolved. Germline V CDR1 and CDR2: TSWWSYY, QGS. V gave up 7 bases and J gave up 0 bases, with 12 bases separating them. The CDR3 contains 14 residues. As DNA, the CDR3 is TGTGCTCTTGCCCCTGGAAGGTACACCGATAAACTCATCTTT. The encoded protein is CALAPGRYTDKLIF.

This clone was seen more than once but under ten times. The likely explanation is a read error, given a far larger clone one base away. Other nucleotide sequences from this sample produce the same CDR3. The rearrangement uses TRDV2 and TRDJ1, with D possibly matching TRDD3 (6 bases). Assignment of the J gene here rests on matching the DNA to germline, because TCRdb gives none. Trimming cost V 3 bases and J 3 bases, with 13 bases left between them. The CDR3 extends over 14 amino acids. Per the germline V gene, CDR1 is GEAIGNYY and CDR2 is EKD. CDR3 loop: CACDPWGIPDKLIF. The CDR3 bases are TGTGCCTGTGACCCCTGGGGTATCCCCGATAAACTCATCTTT.

This clone turned up a few times. This DNA's translation differs at residue 7 from TCRdb's protein, which comes from a much larger clone; a read error is likely, and the protein shown is translated from the DNA. The V call is TRDV2, the J call TRDJ1; D might be TRDD3 (5 bases). TCRdb does not report a J gene; here it was assigned by matching the DNA to germline references. The germline V gene has CDR1 GEAIGNYY and CDR2 EKD. V lost 2 bases, J lost 2 bases, and 17 bases lay in between. This CDR3 is 16 amino acids long. The CDR3 region is CACDKLEDARTDKLIF. The DNA for the CDR3 is TGTGCCTGTGACAAACTGGAGGATGCTCGAACCGATAAACTCATCTTT.

A word on this clone: The translation of this DNA and the TCRdb protein of a much larger clone differ at residue 18, probably owing to a read error; the protein shown here is translated from the DNA. The J gene is uncalled and the V gene is TRDV1; TRDD3 reflects the table's D call only, with no check against the DNA. There are 19 residues in the CDR3. The germline V gene has CDR1 TSWWSYY and CDR2 QGS. CDR3 amino acids: CALGERFTLTLVYTDKLTF. CDR3 nucleotides: TGTGCTCTTGGGGAACGATTTACTCTAACCCTCGTGTACACCGATAAACTCACCTTT.

This clone was picked up a small number of times. Since a far larger clone is one base different, this is likely a read error. The sample has other DNA sequences that encode this CDR3 too. This CDR3 reads CALGGDPDPADKLIF. CDR3 DNA sequence: TGTGCTCTCGGGGGGGACCCCGATCCTGCCGATAAACTCATCTTT. J is TRDJ1 and V is TRDV1, with D possibly TRDD3 on 6 matching bases. TCRdb supplies no J gene; here it was assigned by aligning the nucleotide sequence to germline. Germline V gives CDR1 TSWWSYY, CDR2 QGS. The CDR3 is 15 residues long.

A few counts support this clone. TCRdb's listed protein matches a much larger clone and diverges from this DNA's translation at residue 11, likely through a read error; the protein shown comes from the DNA. The rearrangement uses TRDV1 and TRDJ1; D unresolved. The J gene was missing in TCRdb and was found by matching the end of the DNA to germline. The CDR3 is 19 residues long. Per germline, CDR1 TSWWSYY and CDR2 QGS. V gave up 0 bases and J gave up 5 bases, with 25 bases separating them. The CDR3 DNA reads TGTGCTCTTGGGGAACTAATTTCCGACCCGACGGGTGTCCAGGATAAACTCATCTTT. Translation gives CALGELISDPTGVQDKLIF.

Concerning this clone itself: This same CDR3 is encoded by further DNA sequences in the sample. The gene calls are TRDV1 and TRDJ1; a possible D gene is TRDD3 (6 bases). The J gene, left out of TCRdb, was set here by checking the DNA against germline. Deletions cut 0 bases from V and 0 bases from J, with 23 bases between. The germline gives CDR1 TSWWSYY, CDR2 QGS. The CDR3 is 20 residues long. The CDR3 sequence is CALGELPFPCRDMYTDKLIF. The DNA of the CDR3 is TGTGCTCTTGGGGAACTTCCTTTCCCCTGTCGGGATATGTACACCGATAAACTCATCTTT.

On this clone: TCRdb shows a much larger clone's protein in place of this DNA's translation, and the two differ at residue 13, likely through a read error; the protein shown is translated from the DNA. J is TRDJ1 and V is TRDV2; unclear D gene. The J gene was missing in TCRdb and was found by matching the end of the DNA to germline. CDR1 and CDR2 from the germline V gene are GEAIGNYY and EKD. The CDR3 runs 17 residues. V was trimmed by 3 bases and J by 7 bases, leaving 26 bases between them. The CDR3 spells CACDALTTLRPAGKLIF. CDR3 bases: TGTGCCTGTGACGCGTTAACTACTCTGCGCCCGGCCGGTAAACTCATCTTT.

Comment on this clone: A far larger clone is off by one base, so a read error is likely. This sequence joins TRDV1 and TRDJ1; 10 nucleotides match TRDD3. TCRdb records no J gene; here it was assigned by comparing the DNA to germline. Germline V gene lookup returns CDR1 TSWWSYY and CDR2 QGS. J lost 0 bases, V lost 7 bases, and 29 bases had no gene match. The CDR3 loop spans 23 amino acids. CDR3 DNA: TGTGCTCTTGTGGAGCGGTGTCCTACAGGAGGGTGGGGGATACCCCCCTACACCGATAAACTCATCTTT. Translation gives CALVERCPTGGWGIPPYTDKLIF.

As to this clone: A far larger clone is one base from this, pointing to a likely read error. Within the sample, other DNA sequences also encode this same CDR3. V gene TRDV2 combines with J gene TRDJ3; D call uncertain. The V end lost 1 base, the J end lost 0 bases, and 21 bases lay between the germline ends. CDR1 is GEAIGNYY and CDR2 is EKD in the germline V gene. This CDR3 comprises 21 residues. The CDR3 protein is CACDTQESNGVHSWDTRQMFF. The CDR3 nucleotides are TGTGCCTGTGACACGCAAGAGTCAAATGGTGTTCACTCCTGGGACACCCGACAGATGTTTTTC.

This clone was recorded a few times. A single base is all that separates this from a far larger clone, so a read error is likely. This sample includes further DNA sequences coding for the same CDR3. The V gene is given as TRDV2, and no J gene call is available; the listed D gene, TRDD3, was not tested against the DNA. The V gene's germline CDR1 is GEAIGNYY and CDR2 EKD. The CDR3 contains 20 residues. In DNA form, the CDR3 reads TGTGCCTGTGACACCGTGAAGGGGACTTCAAGGATCTCGTACACCGATAAACTCATCTTC. This gives the protein CACDTVKGTSRISYTDKLIF.

The sample holds a few counts of this clone. Translating this DNA gives a protein that differs at residue 14 from the TCRdb one, which belongs to a much larger clone; a read error is likely, and the protein shown is this translation. V gene TRDV1 combines with J gene TRDJ1; 11 bases match TRDD3. TCRdb records no J gene; here it was assigned by comparing the DNA to germline. CDR1 and CDR2 (germline): TSWWSYY, QGS. The ends lost 3 bases at V and 0 bases at J; junction bases unmatched: 18. This CDR3 spans 21 amino acids. The CDR3 DNA reads TGTGCTCTTGGGGACCGTCTACGAGGTGGGGGATACGTCAAGTACACCGATAAACTCATCTTT. This encodes CALGDRLRGGGYVKYTDKLIF.

This clone has a count of ten or more. The protein TCRdb gives is from a much larger clone and does not agree with this DNA's translation at residue 14, likely a read error; the protein shown here comes from the DNA. No J gene was assigned, while the V gene was called as TRDV2; TRDD3 is the table's D call, not checked against the DNA. CDR3 size: 16 residues. Germline lookup yields CDR1 GEAIGNYY and CDR2 EKD. Written as DNA, the CDR3 is TGTGCCTGTGACGTACTGGGGGATTGGGACACCCGACAGGTGTTTTTC. Translated, it gives CACDVLGDWDTRQVFF.

This clone was recorded a few times. TCRdb lists the protein of a much larger clone for this DNA, which differs at residue 8, so this is likely a read error; the protein given here is translated from the DNA itself. The chain uses TRDV2 and TRDJ1, with D unclear. Here the J gene came from matching the DNA to germline, since TCRdb omits it. Trimming left V 0 bases short and J 1 base short, with 8 bases between. Germline V CDR1 and CDR2: GEAIGNYY, EKD. The CDR3 extends over 14 amino acids. CDR3 sequence reads: CACDTFWRTDKLIF. Here the CDR3 DNA reads TGTGCCTGTGACACCTTCTGGCGCACCGATAAACTCATCTTT.